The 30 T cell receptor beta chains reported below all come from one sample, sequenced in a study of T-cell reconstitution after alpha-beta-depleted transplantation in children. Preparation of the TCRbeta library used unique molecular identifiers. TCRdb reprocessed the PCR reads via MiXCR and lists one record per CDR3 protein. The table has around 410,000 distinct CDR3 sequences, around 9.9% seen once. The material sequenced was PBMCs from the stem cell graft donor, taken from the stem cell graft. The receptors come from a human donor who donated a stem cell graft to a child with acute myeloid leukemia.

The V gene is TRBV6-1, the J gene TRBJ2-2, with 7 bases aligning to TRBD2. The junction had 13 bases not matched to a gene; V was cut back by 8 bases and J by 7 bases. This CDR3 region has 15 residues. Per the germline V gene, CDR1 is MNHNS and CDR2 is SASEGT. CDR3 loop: CASAESGGLGGELFF. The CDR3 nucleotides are TGTGCCAGCGCCGAGTCGGGAGGATTGGGCGGGGAGCTGTTTTTT.

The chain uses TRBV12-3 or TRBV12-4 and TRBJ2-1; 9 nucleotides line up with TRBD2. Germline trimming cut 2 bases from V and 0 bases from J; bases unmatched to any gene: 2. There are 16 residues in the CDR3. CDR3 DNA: TGTGCCAGCAGTTTAATTAGCGGGAGCTCCTACAATGAGCAGTTCTTC. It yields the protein CASSLISGSSYNEQFF.

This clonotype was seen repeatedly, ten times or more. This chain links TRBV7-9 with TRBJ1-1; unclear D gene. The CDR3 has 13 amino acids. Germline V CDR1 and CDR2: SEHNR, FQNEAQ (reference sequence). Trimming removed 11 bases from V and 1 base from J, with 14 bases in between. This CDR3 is CAGSRVPNTEAFF. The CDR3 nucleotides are TGTGCCGGGTCTCGGGTACCGAACACTGAAGCTTTCTTT.

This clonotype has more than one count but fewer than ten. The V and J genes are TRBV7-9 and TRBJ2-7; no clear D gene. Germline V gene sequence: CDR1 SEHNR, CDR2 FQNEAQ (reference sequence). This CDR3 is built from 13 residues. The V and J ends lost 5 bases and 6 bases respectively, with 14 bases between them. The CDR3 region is CASSIGDGVEQYV. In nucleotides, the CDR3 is TGTGCCAGCAGCATAGGAGATGGAGTCGAGCAGTACGTC.

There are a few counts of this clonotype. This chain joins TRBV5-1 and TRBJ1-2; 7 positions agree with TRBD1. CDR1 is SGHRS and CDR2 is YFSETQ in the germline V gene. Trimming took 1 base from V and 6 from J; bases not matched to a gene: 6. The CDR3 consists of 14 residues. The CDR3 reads CASSLRQGIDGYTF. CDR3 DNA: TGCGCCAGCAGCTTGAGACAGGGAATCGATGGCTACACCTTC.

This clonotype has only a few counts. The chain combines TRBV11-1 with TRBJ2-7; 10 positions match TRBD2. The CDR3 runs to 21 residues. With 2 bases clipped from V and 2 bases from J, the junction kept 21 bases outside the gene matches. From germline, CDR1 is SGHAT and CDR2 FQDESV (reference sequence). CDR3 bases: TGTGCCAGCAGCTTAACCCACGGGGGAAGAGTAGCGGGGGGCAGGACCTACGAGCAGTACGTC. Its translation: CASSLTHGGRVAGGRTYEQYV.

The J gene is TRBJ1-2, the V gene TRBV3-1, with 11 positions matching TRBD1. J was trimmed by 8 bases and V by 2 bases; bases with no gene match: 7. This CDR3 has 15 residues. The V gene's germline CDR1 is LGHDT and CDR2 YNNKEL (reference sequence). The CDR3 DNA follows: TGTGCCAGCAGCCAACCGGGACAGGGGGTTGTCGGCTACACCTTC. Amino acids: CASSQPGQGVVGYTF.

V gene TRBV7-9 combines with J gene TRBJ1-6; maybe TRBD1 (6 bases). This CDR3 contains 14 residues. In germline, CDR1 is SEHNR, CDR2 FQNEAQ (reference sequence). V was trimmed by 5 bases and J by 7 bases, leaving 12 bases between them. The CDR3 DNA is TGTGCCAGCAGCCTCACAGGGCGGAATTCACCCCTCCACTTT. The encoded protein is CASSLTGRNSPLHF.

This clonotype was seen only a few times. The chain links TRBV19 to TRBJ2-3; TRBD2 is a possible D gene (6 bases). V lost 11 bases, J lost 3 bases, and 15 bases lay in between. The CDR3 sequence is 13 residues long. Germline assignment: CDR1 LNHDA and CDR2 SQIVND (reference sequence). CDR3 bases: TGTGCCGCGGGGACCGCGGGTACAGATACGCAGTATTTT. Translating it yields CAAGTAGTDTQYF.

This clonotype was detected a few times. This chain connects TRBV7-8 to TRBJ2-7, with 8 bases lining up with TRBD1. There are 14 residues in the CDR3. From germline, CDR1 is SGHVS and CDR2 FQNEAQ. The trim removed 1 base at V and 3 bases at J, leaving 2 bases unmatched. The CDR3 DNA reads TGTGCCAGCAGCTTAGGGACAGGGCGCTACGAGCAGTACGTC. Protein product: CASSLGTGRYEQYV.

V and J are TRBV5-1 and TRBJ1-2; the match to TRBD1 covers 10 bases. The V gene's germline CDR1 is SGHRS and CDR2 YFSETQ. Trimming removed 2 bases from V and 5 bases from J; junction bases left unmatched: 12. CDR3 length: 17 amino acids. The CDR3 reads CASSFKGQGPGAYGYTF. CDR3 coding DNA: TGCGCCAGCAGCTTTAAGGGACAGGGGCCAGGCGCTTATGGCTACACCTTC. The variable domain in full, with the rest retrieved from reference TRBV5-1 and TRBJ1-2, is KAGVTQTPRYLIKTRGQQVTLSCSPISGHRSVSWYQQTPGQGLQFLFEYFSETQRNKGNFPGRFSGRQFSNSRSEMNVSTLELGDSALYLCASSFKGQGPGAYGYTFGSGTRLTVV.

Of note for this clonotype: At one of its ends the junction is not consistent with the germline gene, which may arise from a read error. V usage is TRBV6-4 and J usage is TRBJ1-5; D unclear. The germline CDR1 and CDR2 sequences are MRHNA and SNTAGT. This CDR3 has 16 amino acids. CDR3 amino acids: CASSDQRCWSNQPHHF. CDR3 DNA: TGTGCCAGCAGTGACCAACGGTGCTGGAGCAATCAGCCCCATCATTTT.

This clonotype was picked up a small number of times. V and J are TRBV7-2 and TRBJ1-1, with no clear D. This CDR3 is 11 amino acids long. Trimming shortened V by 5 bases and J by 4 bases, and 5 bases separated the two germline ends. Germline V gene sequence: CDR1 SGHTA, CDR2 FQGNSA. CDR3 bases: TGTGCCAGCAGCAAGGGCACTGAAGCTTTCTTT. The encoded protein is CASSKGTEAFF.

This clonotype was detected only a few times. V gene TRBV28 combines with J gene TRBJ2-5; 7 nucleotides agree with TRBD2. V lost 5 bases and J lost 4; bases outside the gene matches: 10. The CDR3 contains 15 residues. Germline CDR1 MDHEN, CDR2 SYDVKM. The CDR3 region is CASSPLEREGETQYF. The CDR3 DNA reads TGTGCCAGCAGTCCCCTGGAGAGGGAGGGAGAGACCCAGTACTTC.

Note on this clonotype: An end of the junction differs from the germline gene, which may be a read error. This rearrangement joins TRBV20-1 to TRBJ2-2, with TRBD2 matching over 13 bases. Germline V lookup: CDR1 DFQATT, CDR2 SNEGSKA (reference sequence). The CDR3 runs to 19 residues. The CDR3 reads CSARFDRAGTSGNAGELFF. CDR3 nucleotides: TGCAGTGCTAGGTTCGACAGGGCTGGGACTAGCGGGAACGCCGGGGAGCTGTTTTTT.

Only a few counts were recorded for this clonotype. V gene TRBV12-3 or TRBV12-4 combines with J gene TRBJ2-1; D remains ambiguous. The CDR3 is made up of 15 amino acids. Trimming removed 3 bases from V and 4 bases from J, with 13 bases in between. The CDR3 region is CASSFRLRSYNEQFF. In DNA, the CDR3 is TGTGCCAGCAGTTTCCGACTTAGATCGTACAATGAGCAGTTCTTC.

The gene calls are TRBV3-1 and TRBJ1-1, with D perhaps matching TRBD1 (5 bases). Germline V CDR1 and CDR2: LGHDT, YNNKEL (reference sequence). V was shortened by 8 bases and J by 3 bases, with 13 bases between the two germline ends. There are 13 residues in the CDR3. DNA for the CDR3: TGTGCCAGCCTTCCAGGGCGGGACACTGAAGCTTTCTTT. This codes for CASLPGRDTEAFF.

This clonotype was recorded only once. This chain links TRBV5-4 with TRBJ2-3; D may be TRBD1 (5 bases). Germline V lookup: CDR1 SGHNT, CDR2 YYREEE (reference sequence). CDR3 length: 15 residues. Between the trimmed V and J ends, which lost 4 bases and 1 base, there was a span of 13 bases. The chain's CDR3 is CASSLKSRGTDTQYF. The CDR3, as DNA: TGTGCCAGCAGCCTGAAATCCAGGGGCACAGATACGCAGTATTTT.

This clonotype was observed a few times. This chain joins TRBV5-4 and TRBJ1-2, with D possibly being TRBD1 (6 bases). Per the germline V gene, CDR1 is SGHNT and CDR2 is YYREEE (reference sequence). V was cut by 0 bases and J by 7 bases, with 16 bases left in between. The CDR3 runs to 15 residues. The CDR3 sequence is CASSLATGTLGGYTF. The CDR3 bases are TGTGCCAGCAGCTTGGCCACCGGGACATTGGGTGGCTACACCTTC.

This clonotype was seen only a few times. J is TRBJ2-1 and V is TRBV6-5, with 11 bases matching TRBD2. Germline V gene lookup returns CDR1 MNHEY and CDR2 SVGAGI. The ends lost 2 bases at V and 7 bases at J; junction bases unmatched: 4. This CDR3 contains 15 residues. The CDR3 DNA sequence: TGTGCCAGCAGTTACCTAGCGGGGGGCCGGAATGAGCAGTTCTTC. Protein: CASSYLAGGRNEQFF.

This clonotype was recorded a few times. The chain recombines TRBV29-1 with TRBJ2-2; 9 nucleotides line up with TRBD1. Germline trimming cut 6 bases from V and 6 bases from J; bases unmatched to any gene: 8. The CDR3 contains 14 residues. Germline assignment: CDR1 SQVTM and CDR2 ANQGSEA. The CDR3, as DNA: TGCAGCGTGGACAGGGGACAGGGTCCCGGGGAGCTGTTTTTT. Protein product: CSVDRGQGPGELFF.

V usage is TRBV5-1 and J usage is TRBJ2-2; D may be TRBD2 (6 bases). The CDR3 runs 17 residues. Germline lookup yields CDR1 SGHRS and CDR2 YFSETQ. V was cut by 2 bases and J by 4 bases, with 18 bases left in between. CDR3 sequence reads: CASSLGVGGSGTGELFF. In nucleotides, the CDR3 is TGCGCCAGCAGCTTAGGGGTCGGAGGGAGCGGCACCGGGGAGCTGTTTTTT.

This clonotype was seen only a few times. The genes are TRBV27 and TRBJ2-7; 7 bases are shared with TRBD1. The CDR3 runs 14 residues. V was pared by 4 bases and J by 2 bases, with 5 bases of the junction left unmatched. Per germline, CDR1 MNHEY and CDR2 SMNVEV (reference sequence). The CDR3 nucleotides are TGTGCCAGCAGTTCCCGACAGGGCCCCTACGAGCAGTACTTC. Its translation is CASSSRQGPYEQYF.

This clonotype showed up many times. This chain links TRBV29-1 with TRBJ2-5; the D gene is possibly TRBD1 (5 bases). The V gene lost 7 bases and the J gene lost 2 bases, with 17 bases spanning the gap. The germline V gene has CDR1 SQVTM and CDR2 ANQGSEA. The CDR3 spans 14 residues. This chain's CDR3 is CSARARVGQETQYF. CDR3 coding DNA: TGCAGCGCACGCGCCAGGGTAGGACAAGAGACCCAGTACTTC.

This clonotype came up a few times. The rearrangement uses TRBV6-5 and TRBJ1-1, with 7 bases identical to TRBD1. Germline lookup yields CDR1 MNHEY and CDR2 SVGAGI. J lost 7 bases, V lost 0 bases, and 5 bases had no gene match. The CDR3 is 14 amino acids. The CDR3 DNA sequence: TGTGCCAGCAGTTACTCGACAGGGACCTTTGAAGCTTTCTTT. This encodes CASSYSTGTFEAFF.

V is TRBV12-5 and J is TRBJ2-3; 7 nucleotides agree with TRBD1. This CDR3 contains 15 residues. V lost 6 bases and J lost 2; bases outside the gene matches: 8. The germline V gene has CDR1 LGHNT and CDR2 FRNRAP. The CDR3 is CASGRDREYTDTQYF. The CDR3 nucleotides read TGTGCTAGTGGCCGAGACAGGGAATACACAGATACGCAGTATTTT.

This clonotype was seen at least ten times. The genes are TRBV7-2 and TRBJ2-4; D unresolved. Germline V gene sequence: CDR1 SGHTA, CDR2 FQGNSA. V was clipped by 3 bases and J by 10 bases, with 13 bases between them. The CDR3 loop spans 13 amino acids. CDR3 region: CASSFAGEGIQYF. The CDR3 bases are TGTGCCAGCAGCTTTGCTGGGGAAGGAATTCAGTACTTC.

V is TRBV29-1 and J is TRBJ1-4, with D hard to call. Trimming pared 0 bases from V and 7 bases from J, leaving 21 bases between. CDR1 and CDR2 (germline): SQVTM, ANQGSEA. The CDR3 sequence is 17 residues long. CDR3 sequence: CSVEDYSEQSGFEKLFF. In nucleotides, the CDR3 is TGCAGCGTTGAAGATTACAGCGAACAGAGTGGCTTTGAAAAACTGTTTTTT.

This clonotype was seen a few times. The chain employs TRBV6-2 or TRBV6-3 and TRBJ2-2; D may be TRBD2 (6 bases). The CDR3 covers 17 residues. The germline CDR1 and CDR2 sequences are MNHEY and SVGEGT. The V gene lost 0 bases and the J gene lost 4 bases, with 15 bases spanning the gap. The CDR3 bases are TGTGCCAGCAGTTACTCTTTTCGGGAGCCCGCCACCGGGGAGCTGTTTTTT. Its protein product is CASSYSFREPATGELFF.

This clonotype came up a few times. The CDR3 loop reads CASSYRGGGNIQYF. CDR3 DNA: TGTGCCAGCAGCTACCGGGGGGGCGGAAACATTCAGTACTTC. J is TRBJ2-4 and V is TRBV5-4; TRBD2 agrees at 8 bases. Germline V gene lookup returns CDR1 SGHNT and CDR2 YYREEE (reference sequence). CDR3 size: 14 residues. J lost 6 bases, V lost 3 bases, and 5 bases had no gene match.